The T cell receptor (beta chain) described here comes from a study of blood T cell repertoires in COVID-19. Study summary: Samples came from the United States, Italy and Spain, spanning acute and convalescent COVID-19.

Profiling relied on immunoSEQ multiplex PCR, and the TCRdb table lists in-frame clones only, not all of them. The sample has some 120,000 clones, around four fifths seen once. The CDR3 covers 12 residues. V lost 4 bases and J lost 4, with 6 bases in between. The V gene's germline CDR1 is LGHDT and CDR2 YNNKEL (reference sequence). The material sequenced was PBMCs or T cells enriched from blood (not recorded which). The gene calls are TRBV3-1 (or the pseudogene TRBV3-2) and TRBJ2-3; D gene ambiguous. This TCR was recovered from a young man who had recovered from COVID-19. The CDR3 region has the DNA TGTGCCAGCAGCCCGTTAGCAGATACGCAGTATTTT. The encoded protein is CASSPLADTQYF.